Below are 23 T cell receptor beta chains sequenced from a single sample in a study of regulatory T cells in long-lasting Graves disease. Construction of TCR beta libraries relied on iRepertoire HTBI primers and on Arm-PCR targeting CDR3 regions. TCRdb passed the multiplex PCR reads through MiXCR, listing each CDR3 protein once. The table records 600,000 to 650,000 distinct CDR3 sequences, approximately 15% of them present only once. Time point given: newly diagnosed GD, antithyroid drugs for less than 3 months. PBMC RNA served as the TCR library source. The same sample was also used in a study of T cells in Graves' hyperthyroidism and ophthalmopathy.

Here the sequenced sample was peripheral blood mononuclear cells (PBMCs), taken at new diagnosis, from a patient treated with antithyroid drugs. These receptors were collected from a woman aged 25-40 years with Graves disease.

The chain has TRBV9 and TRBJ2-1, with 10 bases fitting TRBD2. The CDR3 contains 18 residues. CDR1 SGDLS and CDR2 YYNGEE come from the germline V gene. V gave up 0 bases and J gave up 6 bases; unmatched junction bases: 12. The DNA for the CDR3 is TGTGCCAGCAGCGTAGAACTAGCGGGACGGGGTGGTACCAATGAGCAGTTCTTC. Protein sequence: CASSVELAGRGGTNEQFF.

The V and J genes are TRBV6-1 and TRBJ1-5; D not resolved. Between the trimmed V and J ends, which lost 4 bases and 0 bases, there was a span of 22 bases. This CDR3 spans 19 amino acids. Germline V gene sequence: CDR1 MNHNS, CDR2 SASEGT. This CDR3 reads CASSVILAAPTDSNQPQHF. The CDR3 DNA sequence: TGTGCCAGCAGTGTTATTTTGGCAGCCCCCACCGATAGCAATCAGCCCCAGCATTTT.

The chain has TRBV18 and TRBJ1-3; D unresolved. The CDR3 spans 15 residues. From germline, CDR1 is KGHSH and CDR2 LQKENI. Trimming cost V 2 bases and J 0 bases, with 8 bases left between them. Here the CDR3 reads CASSPTTSSGNTIYF. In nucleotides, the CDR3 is TGTGCCAGCTCACCAACAACCAGCTCTGGAAACACCATATATTTT.

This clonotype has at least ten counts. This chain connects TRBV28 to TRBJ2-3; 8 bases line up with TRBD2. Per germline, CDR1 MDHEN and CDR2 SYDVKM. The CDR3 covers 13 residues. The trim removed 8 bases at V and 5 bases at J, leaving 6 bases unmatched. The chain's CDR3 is CASQRELLDTQYF. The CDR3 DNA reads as TGTGCCAGCCAGCGGGAGTTACTAGATACGCAGTATTTT.

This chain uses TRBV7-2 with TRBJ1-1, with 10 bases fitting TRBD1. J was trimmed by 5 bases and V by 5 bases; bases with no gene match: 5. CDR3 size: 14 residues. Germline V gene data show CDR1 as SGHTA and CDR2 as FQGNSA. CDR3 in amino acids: CASSDRGHWTEAFF. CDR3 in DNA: TGTGCCAGCAGCGACAGGGGGCATTGGACTGAAGCTTTCTTT.

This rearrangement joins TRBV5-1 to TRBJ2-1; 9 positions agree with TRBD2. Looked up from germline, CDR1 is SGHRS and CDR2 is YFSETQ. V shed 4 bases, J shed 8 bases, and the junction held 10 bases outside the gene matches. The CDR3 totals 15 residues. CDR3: CASSVVGSGSDEQFF. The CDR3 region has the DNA TGCGCCAGCAGCGTGGTTGGTAGCGGGAGCGATGAGCAGTTCTTC.

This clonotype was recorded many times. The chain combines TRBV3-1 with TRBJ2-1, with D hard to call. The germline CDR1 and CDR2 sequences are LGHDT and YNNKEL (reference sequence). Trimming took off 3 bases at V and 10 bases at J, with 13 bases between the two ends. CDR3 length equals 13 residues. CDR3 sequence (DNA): TGTGCCAGCAGCCATCCTGGCGGACCCGAGCAGTTCTTC. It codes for CASSHPGGPEQFF.

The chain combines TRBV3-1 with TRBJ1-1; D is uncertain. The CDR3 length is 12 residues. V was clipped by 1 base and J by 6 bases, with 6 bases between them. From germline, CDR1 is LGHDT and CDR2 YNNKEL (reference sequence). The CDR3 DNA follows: TGTGCCAGCAGCCAAGTTTTGTCTGAAGCTTTCTTT. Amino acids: CASSQVLSEAFF.

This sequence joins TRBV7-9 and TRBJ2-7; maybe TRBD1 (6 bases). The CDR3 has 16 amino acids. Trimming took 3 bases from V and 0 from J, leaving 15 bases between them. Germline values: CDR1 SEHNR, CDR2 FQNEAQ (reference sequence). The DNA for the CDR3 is TGTGCCAGCAGCTTGGATGGACAGTTGAGCTCCTACGAGCAGTACTTC. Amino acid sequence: CASSLDGQLSSYEQYF.

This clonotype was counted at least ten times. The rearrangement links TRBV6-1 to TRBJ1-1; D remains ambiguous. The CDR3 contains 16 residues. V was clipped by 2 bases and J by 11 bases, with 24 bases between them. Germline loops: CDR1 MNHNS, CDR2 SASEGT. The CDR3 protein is CASSELEHRADTQAFF. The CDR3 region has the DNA TGTGCCAGCAGTGAACTAGAACACCGGGCCGACACCCAGGCTTTCTTT.

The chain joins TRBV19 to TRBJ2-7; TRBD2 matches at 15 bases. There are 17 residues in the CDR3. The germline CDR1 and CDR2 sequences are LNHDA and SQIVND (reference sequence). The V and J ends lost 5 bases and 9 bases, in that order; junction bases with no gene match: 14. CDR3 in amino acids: CASSVIRTSGRALVQYF. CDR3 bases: TGTGCCAGTAGTGTAATCCGGACTAGCGGGAGGGCCCTCGTGCAGTACTTC.

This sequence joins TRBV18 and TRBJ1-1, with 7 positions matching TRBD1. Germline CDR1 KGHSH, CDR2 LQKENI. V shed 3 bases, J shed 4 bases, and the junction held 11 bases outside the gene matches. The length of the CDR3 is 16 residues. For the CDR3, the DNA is TGTGCCAGCTCACCGGCCCCCTTGACAGGGCTCACTGAAGCTTTCTTT. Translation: CASSPAPLTGLTEAFF.

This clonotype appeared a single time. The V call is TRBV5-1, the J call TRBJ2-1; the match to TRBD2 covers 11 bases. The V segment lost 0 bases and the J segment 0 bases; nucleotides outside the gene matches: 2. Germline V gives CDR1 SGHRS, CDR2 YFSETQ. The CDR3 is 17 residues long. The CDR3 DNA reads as TGCGCCAGCAGCTTGGAGACTAGCGGGATCTCCTACAATGAGCAGTTCTTC. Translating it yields CASSLETSGISYNEQFF.

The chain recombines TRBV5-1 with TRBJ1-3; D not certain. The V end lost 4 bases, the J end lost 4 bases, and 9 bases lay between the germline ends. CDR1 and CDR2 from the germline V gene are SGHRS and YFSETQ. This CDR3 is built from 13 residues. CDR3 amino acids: CASSREGGNTIYF. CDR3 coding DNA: TGCGCCAGCAGCCGGGAGGGCGGAAACACCATATATTTT. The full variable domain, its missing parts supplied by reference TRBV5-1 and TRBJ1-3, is KAGVTQTPRYLIKTRGQQVTLSCSPISGHRSVSWYQQTPGQGLQFLFEYFSETQRNKGNFPGRFSGRQFSNSRSEMNVSTLELGDSALYLCASSREGGNTIYFGEGSWLTVV.

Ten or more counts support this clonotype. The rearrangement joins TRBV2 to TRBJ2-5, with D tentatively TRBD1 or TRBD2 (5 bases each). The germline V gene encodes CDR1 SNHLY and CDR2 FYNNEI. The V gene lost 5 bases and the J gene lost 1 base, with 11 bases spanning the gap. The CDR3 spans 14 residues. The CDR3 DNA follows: TGTGCCAGCAGTAAGGTCGGGACCCAAGAGACCCAGTACTTC. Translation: CASSKVGTQETQYF.

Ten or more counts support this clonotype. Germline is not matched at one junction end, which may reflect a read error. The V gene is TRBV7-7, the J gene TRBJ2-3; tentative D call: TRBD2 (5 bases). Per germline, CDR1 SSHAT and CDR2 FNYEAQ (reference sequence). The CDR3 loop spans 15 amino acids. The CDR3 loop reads CASSRISGPTDTQYF. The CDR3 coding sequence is TGTGCTAGCAGCCGAATCAGCGGACCCACAGATACGCAGTATTTT.

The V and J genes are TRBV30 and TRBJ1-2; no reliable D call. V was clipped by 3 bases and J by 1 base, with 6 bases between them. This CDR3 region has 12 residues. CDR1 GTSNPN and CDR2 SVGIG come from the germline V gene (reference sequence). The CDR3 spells CAWRGINYGYTF. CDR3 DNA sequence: TGTGCCTGGAGGGGTATTAACTATGGCTACACCTTC.

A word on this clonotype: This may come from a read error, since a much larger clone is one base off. CDR3 sequence reads: CVSSFQGRDPEAFF. The DNA for the CDR3 is TGTGTCAGCAGTTTTCAGGGTAGGGACCCTGAAGCTTTCTTT. The rearrangement links TRBV12-3 or TRBV12-4 to TRBJ1-1, with D tentatively TRBD1 (5 bases). The CDR3 has 14 amino acids.

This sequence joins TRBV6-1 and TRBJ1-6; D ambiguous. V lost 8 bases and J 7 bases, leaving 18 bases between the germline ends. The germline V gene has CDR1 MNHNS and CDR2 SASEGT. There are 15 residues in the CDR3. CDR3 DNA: TGTGCCAGCCAAGCGGGCCCGTCCCTGAATTCACCCCTCCACTTT. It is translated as CASQAGPSLNSPLHF.

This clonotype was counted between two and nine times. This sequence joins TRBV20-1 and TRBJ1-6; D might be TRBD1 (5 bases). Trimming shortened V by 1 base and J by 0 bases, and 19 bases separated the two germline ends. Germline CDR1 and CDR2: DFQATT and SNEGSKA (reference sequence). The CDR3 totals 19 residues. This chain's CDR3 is CSARGGAGGSSSYNSPLHF. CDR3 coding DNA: TGCAGTGCTAGAGGGGGCGCCGGGGGGTCGAGCTCCTATAATTCACCCCTCCACTTT.

The CDR3 spells CASSLGGVSGYTF. In nucleotides, the CDR3 is TGTGCCAGCAGCCTCGGAGGAGTGAGTGGCTACACCTTC. The chain is built from TRBV5-6 and TRBJ1-2; D remains unclear. Germline V gene sequence: CDR1 SGHDT, CDR2 YYEEEE. Deletions cut 4 bases from V and 7 bases from J, with 14 bases between. This CDR3 spans 13 amino acids.

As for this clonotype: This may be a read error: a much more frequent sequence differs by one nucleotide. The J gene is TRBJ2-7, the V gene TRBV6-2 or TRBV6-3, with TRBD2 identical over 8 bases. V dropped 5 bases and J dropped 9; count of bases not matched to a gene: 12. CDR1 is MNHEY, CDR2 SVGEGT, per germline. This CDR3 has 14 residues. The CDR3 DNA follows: TGTGCCAGCAGTGAAATCGGGAGGGCCAGGGGGCAGTACTTC. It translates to CASSEIGRARGQYF.

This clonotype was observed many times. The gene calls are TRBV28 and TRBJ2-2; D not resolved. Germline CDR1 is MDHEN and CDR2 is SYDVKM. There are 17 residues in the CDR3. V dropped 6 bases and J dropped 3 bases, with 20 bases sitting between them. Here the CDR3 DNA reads TGTGCCAGCAGCTTCCCCGACAAAAACTGGGACACCGGGGAGCTGTTTTTT. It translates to CASSFPDKNWDTGELFF.